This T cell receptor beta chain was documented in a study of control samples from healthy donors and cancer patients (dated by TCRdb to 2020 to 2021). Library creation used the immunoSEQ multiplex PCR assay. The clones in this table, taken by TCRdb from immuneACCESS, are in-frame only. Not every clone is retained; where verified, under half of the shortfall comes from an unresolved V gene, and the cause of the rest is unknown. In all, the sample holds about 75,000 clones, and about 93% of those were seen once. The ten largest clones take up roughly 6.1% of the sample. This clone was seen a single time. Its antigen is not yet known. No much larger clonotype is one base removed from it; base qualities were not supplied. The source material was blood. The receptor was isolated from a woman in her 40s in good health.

The nucleotide sequence is given as TGTGCCAGCAGTTGGGCAGCTCGCTACGAGCAGTACTTC. Its coded protein is CASSWAARYEQYF. The V gene is TRBV6-5 and the J gene is TRBJ2-7; no D gene is confidently identified. V is reduced by 4 bases and J by 3 bases, leaving a spacing of 10 bases between them. CDR3 length: 13 amino acids, cysteine to phenylalanine. Only the CDR3 DNA stays, 39 bases, in frame from base 1. The germline V gene specifies MNHEY as CDR1 and SVGAGI as CDR2.